This T cell receptor beta chain was identified in a study of metastatic and nonmetastatic thyroid tumors. Whole-study context: Patients with malignant and benign thyroid disease provided blood and tumor or nodule tissue, whose repertoires were compared.

Study-wide results and caveats: According to reports, the diversity of TCR beta was significantly higher in malignant thyroid tumors than in benign nodules, and this held in both blood and tumor samples.

No treatment of any kind had been given to any patient before thyroid surgery. Study processing details: What underpinned the distant-metastasis classifier for papillary thyroid cancer was the set of CDR3 differences across clinicopathological groups. TCRdb redid the clone calls on the PCR reads using MiXCR. Here the V and J calls rest on TCRdb's processing, not on the authors' analysis. The data contain tens of thousands of clones, about 40% of them singletons. The V gene lost 2 bases and the J gene lost 5 bases, with 13 bases spanning the gap. Germline values: CDR1 LNHDA, CDR2 SQIVND (reference sequence). CDR3 length: 15 amino acids. This clone has just a few counts. Its matching antigen is unknown.

The receptor's source is a male donor with papillary thyroid cancer or a benign thyroid nodule (not recorded which). Some clones in this sample may be carry-over from other donors' samples. The J gene is TRBJ1-5, the V gene TRBV19, with D tentatively TRBD1 (6 bases). Sequencing used blood. CDR3 DNA sequence: TGTGCCAGTAGTATAAACAGGGTTCACGATCAGCCCCAGCATTTT. This sequence encodes CASSINRVHDQPQHF.